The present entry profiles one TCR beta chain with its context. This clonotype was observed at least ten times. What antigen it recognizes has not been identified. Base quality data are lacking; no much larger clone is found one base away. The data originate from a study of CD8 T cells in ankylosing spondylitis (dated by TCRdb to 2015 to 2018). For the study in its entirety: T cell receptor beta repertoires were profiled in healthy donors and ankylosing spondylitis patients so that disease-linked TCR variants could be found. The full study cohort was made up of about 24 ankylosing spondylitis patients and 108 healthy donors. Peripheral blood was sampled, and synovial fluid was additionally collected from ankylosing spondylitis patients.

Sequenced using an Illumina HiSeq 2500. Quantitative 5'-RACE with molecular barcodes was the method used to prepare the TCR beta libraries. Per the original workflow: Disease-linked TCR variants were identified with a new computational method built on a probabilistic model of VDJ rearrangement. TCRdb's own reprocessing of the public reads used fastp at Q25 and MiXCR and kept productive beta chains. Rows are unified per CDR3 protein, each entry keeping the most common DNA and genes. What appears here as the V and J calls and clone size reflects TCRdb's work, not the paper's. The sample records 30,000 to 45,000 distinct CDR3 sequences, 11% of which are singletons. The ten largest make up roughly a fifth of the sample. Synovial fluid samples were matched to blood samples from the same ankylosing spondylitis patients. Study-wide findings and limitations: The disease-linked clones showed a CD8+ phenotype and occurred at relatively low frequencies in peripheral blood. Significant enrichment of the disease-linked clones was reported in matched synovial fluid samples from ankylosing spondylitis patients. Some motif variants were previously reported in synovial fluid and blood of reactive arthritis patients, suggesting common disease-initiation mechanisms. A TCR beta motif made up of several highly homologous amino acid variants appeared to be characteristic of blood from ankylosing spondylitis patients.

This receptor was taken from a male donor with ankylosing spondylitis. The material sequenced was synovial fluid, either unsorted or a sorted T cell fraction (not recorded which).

Read as DNA, the sequence is TGTGCCAGCAGCTTACTAGCGGGACCAGATACGCAGTATTTT. This sequence encodes CASSLLAGPDTQYF. This chain joins TRBV7-8 to TRBJ2-3; 9 middle bases align to TRBD2. The germline V end is reduced by 2 bases and the J end by 4 bases; junction bases left unmatched: 1. Including cysteine and phenylalanine, the CDR3 has 14 amino acids. The only DNA kept is the CDR3, 42 bases in frame from the first base. The germline V gene specifies SGHVS as CDR1 and FQNEAQ as CDR2.